One and the same sample provided the 18 T cell receptor beta chains below, sequenced in a study of OX40 agonist ivuxolimab in advanced cancers. TCRdb's copy holds only in-frame clones and misses some; the assay was immunoSEQ multiplex PCR. Of some 60,000 clones in the sample, 70% to 90% were seen once. The sequencing here drew on CD4+ or CD8+ T cells sorted from blood, taken in a trial of the OX40 agonist ivuxolimab. The receptors were sampled from an adult with an advanced solid tumor such as melanoma, head and neck, liver or kidney cancer.

V usage is TRBV23-1 and J usage is TRBJ1-2, with D tentatively TRBD1 (5 bases). TRBV23-1 is annotated as an ORF whose role is uncertain. Trimming stripped 4 bases from V and 2 bases from J, with 14 bases between. The CDR3 has 15 amino acids. CDR3 nucleotides: TGCGCCAGCAGTCCCCCGGGGCAGGCGAACTATGGCTACACCTTC. Its protein is CASSPPGQANYGYTF.

The chain carries TRBV11-2 and TRBJ2-3; D is ambiguous. The CDR3 is 12 residues long. Per germline, CDR1 SGHAT and CDR2 FQNNGV. The V gene lost 3 bases and the J gene lost 7 bases, with 8 bases spanning the gap. Here the CDR3 DNA reads TGTGCCAGCAGCTTTATAGGGAATACGCAGTATTTT. Translating it yields CASSFIGNTQYF. Full variable domain (outside the CDR3, taken from reference TRBV11-2 and TRBJ2-3): EAGVAQSPRYKIIEKRQSVAFWCNPISGHATLYWYQQILGQGPKLLIQFQNNGVVDDSQLPKDRFSAERLKGVDSTLKIQPAKLEDSAVYLCASSFIGNTQYFGPGTRLTVL.

V usage is TRBV4-1 and J usage is TRBJ1-2; unclear D gene. The V gene's germline CDR1 is MGHRA and CDR2 YSYEKL. CDR3 length: 15 amino acids. V gave up 0 bases and J gave up 8 bases, with 16 bases separating them. The CDR3 sequence: CASSQEPERVGGYTF. Here the CDR3 DNA reads TGCGCCAGCAGCCAAGAGCCGGAGCGGGTTGGCGGCTACACCTTC.

The rearrangement uses TRBV7-3 and TRBJ1-2, with 10 bases lining up with TRBD1. Germline CDR1 and CDR2: SGHTA and FQGTGA. CDR3 length: 15 amino acids. Trimming took 5 bases from V and 7 from J; bases not matched to a gene: 10. The CDR3: CASSKTGGSVSGYTF. CDR3 bases: TGTGCCAGCAGCAAGACAGGGGGCTCGGTCTCTGGCTACACCTTC.

The chain uses TRBV7-9 and TRBJ2-3, with TRBD2 matching over 15 bases. V shed 0 bases and J 7 bases; nucleotides not matched to a gene: 2. CDR3 length: 16 amino acids. The germline gives CDR1 SEHNR, CDR2 FQNEAQ (reference sequence). In nucleotides, the CDR3 is TGTGCCAGCAGCTTAGCGGGACTAGCGGGAGGCTATACGCAGTATTTT. It is translated as CASSLAGLAGGYTQYF.

The chain carries TRBV21-1 and TRBJ2-3; the table's D call TRBD2 went unverified against the DNA. TRBV21-1 is a pseudogene. The CDR3 is 16 amino acids. The CDR3 DNA reads TGTGCCAGCAGCAAAGGCCTAGCGGGAAAATGGGATACGCAGTATTTT. Encoded protein: CASSKGLAGKWDTQYF.

This clone has a single count. The gene calls are TRBV4-1 and TRBJ1-4, with 11 nucleotides matching TRBD1. The junction had 6 bases not matched to a gene; V was cut back by 5 bases and J by 7 bases. CDR1 is MGHRA, CDR2 YSYEKL, per germline. This CDR3 has 15 residues. The CDR3 DNA is TGCGCCAGCAGCGGAACCGGGACAGGGGGTGAAAAACTGTTTTTT. Translation: CASSGTGTGGEKLFF.

The chain links TRBV7-9 to TRBJ2-1; unclear D gene. CDR3 length equals 15 residues. CDR1 is SEHNR, CDR2 FQNEAQ, per germline (reference sequence). V was cut by 6 bases and J by 4 bases, with 16 bases left in between. CDR3 sequence (DNA): TGTGCCAGCAGAGATGCCCTTACAGCGTACAATGAGCAGTTCTTC. As protein: CASRDALTAYNEQFF.

The rearrangement links TRBV6-5 to TRBJ2-7; D not resolved. The CDR3 loop spans 11 amino acids. V was pared by 6 bases and J by 12 bases, with 15 bases between. CDR1 is MNHEY, CDR2 SVGAGI, per germline. The CDR3 protein is CASRAPGALYF. CDR3 in DNA: TGTGCCAGCAGGGCTCCGGGTGCGCTGTACTTC.

This clone was seen just once. CDR3 in amino acids: CASRDTGKETQYF. The CDR3 nucleotides are TGTGCCAGCAGGGATACAGGGAAAGAGACCCAGTACTTC. V usage is TRBV6-6 and J usage is TRBJ2-5; the D gene is possibly TRBD1 (6 bases). Per germline, CDR1 MNHNY and CDR2 SVGAGI (reference sequence). The CDR3 totals 13 residues. Between the trimmed V and J ends, which lost 6 bases and 3 bases, there was a span of 11 bases.

The genes are TRBV10-1 and TRBJ2-7, with 13 nucleotides matching TRBD2. Looked up from germline, CDR1 is WNHNN and CDR2 is SYGVQD (reference sequence). After removal of 3 bases from V and 2 bases from J, the junction contained 1 base not matched to a gene. CDR3 length: 15 residues. This chain's CDR3 is CASSEGLAGAYEQYF. The DNA of the CDR3 is TGCGCCAGCAGTGAAGGACTAGCGGGGGCCTACGAGCAGTACTTC.

For this clone: Other DNA sequences within the sample encode an identical CDR3. This sequence joins TRBV7-9 and TRBJ2-7; D is ambiguous. CDR1 is SEHNR and CDR2 is FQNEAQ in the germline V gene (reference sequence). The length of the CDR3 is 14 residues. Trimming shortened V by 3 bases and J by 0 bases, and 9 bases separated the two germline ends. CDR3 in amino acids: CASSLTGSSYEQYF. CDR3 sequence (DNA): TGTGCCAGCAGCTTGACTGGTAGCTCCTACGAGCAGTACTTC.

The chain combines TRBV5-6 with TRBJ2-2; D remains ambiguous. Germline V gene lookup returns CDR1 SGHDT and CDR2 YYEEEE. This CDR3 spans 17 amino acids. Trimming stripped 1 base from V and 1 base from J, with 14 bases between. CDR3 nucleotides: TGTGCCAGCAGCTTGAGGGCGAACCGATGGAACACCGGGGAGCTGTTTTTT. Translating gives CASSLRANRWNTGELFF.

This rearrangement joins TRBV18 to TRBJ1-3, with a possible D match to TRBD1 (6 bases). This CDR3 comprises 15 residues. Germline V CDR1 and CDR2: KGHSH, LQKENI. V was cut by 5 bases and J by 1 base, with 12 bases left in between. The CDR3 nucleotides are TGTGCCAGCTCATATTCACAGGGTTCTGGAAACACCATATATTTT. Encoded protein: CASSYSQGSGNTIYF.

J is TRBJ2-7 and V is TRBV28; 7 nucleotides match TRBD1. Germline V lookup: CDR1 MDHEN, CDR2 SYDVKM. J was trimmed by 2 bases and V by 0 bases; bases with no gene match: 4. This CDR3 spans 15 amino acids. CDR3 in DNA: TGTGCCAGCAGTTTATGGGCAGGGGGAACCTACGAGCAGTACTTC. Translated: CASSLWAGGTYEQYF.

The sample holds a few counts of this clone. This sequence joins TRBV6-1 and TRBJ2-7; D ambiguous. CDR3 size: 11 residues. The germline V and J ends were trimmed by 10 bases and 3 bases, with 10 bases remaining between them. CDR1 is MNHNS, CDR2 SASEGT, per germline. Here the CDR3 reads CATVRGYEQYF. Written as DNA, the CDR3 is TGTGCCACTGTTCGAGGCTACGAGCAGTACTTC.

V is TRBV30 and J is TRBJ2-7; D not certain. The CDR3 has 12 amino acids. The germline V gene encodes CDR1 GTSNPN and CDR2 SVGIG (reference sequence). V was pared by 8 bases and J by 3 bases, with 14 bases between. The CDR3 nucleotides read TGTGCCATAGGAGTAGAAGGCTACGAGCAGTACTTC. It yields the protein CAIGVEGYEQYF.

CDR3 nucleotides: TGTGCCAGTAGTCGGGCGTACCAAGAGACCCAGTACTTC. Protein product: CASSRAYQETQYF. V and J are TRBV19 and TRBJ2-5, with D unclear. V gave up 5 bases and J gave up 0 bases, with 7 bases separating them. The length of the CDR3 is 13 residues. Germline loops: CDR1 LNHDA, CDR2 SQIVND (reference sequence).